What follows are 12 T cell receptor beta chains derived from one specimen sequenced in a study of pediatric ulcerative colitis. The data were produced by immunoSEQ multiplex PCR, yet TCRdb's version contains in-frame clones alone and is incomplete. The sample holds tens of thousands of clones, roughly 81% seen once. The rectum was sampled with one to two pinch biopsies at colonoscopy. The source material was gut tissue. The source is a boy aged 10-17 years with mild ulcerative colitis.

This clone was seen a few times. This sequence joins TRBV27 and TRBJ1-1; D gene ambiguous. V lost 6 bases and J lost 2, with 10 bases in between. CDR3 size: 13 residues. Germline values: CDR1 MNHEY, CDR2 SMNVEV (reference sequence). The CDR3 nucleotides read TGTGCCAGCAGCGTGGCCAGAAACACTGAAGCTTTCTTT. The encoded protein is CASSVARNTEAFF.

The CDR3 here is CASSLARGFGELFF. Written as DNA, the CDR3 is TGTGCCAGCAGCTTAGCGCGAGGATTCGGGGAGCTGTTTTTT. J is TRBJ2-2 and V is TRBV7-6; D remains ambiguous. Germline CDR1 is SGHVS and CDR2 is FNYEAQ. The germline V and J ends were trimmed by 0 bases and 7 bases, with 9 bases remaining between them. The CDR3 is 14 residues long.

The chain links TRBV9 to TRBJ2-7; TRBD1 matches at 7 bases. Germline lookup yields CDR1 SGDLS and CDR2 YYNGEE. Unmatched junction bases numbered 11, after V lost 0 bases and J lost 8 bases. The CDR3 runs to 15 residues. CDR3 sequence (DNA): TGTGCCAGCAGCGTAGAGGCAGGGGGAATCTTGAAGCAGTACTTC. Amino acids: CASSVEAGGILKQYF.

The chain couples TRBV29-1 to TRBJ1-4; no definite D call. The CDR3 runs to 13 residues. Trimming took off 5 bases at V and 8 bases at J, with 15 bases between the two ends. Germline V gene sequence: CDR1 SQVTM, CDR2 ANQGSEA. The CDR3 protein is CSVLEKFREKLFF. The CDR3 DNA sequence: TGCAGCGTTCTCGAGAAGTTTCGGGAAAAACTGTTTTTT.

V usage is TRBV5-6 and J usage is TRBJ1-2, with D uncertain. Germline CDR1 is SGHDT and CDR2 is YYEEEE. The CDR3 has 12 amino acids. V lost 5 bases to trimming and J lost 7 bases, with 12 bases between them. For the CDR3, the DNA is TGTGCCAGCAGGACGGGAGTCCGTGGCTACACCTTC. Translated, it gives CASRTGVRGYTF. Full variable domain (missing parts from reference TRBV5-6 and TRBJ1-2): DAGVTQSPTHLIKTRGQQVTLRCSPKSGHDTVSWYQQALGQGPQFIFQYYEEEERQRGNFPDRFSGHQFPNYSSELNVNALLLGDSALYLCASRTGVRGYTFGSGTRLTVV.

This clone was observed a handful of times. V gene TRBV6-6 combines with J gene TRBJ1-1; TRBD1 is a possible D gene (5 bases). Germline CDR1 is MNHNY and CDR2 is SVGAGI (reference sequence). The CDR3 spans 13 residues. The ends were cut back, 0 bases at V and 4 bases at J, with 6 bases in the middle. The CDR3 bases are TGTGCCAGCAGTTACTCGCAGGGCACTGAAGCTTTCTTT. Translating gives CASSYSQGTEAFF.

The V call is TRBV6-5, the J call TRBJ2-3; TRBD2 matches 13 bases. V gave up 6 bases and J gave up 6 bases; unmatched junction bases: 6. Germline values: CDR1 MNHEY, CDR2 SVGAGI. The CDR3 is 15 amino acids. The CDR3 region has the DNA TGTGCCAGCAGCGGACTAGCGGGAGTGGGGGATACGCAGTATTTT. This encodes CASSGLAGVGDTQYF.

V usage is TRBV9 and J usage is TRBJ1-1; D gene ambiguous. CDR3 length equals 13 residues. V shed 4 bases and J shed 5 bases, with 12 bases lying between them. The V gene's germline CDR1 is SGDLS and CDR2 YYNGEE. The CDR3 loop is CASSPHRDTEAFF. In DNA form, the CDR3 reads TGTGCCAGCAGCCCCCACAGAGATACTGAAGCTTTCTTT.

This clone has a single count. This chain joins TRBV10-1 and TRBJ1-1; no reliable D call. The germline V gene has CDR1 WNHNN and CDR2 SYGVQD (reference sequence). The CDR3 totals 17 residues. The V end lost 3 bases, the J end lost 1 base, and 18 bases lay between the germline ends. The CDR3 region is CASSDPPYNTWNTEAFF. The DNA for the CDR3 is TGCGCCAGCAGTGATCCCCCCTATAATACCTGGAACACTGAAGCTTTCTTT.

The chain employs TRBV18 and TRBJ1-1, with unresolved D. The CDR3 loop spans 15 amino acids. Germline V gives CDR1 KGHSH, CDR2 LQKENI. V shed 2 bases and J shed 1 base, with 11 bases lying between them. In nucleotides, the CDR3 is TGTGCCAGCTCACCAGTAGGTTTTTCGAACACTGAAGCTTTCTTT. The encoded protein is CASSPVGFSNTEAFF. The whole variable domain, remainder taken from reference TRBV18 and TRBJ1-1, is NAGVMQNPRHLVRRRGQEARLRCSPMKGHSHVYWYRQLPEEGLKFMVYLQKENIIDESGMPKERFSAEFPKEGPSILRIQQVVRGDSAAYFCASSPVGFSNTEAFFGQGTRLTVV.

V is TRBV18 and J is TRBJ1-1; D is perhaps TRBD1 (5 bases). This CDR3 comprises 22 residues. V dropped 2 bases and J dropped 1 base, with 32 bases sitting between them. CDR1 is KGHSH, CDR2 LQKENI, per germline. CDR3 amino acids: CASSPSLLGVILGWPTNTEAFF. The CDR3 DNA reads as TGTGCCAGCTCACCATCTCTTTTGGGGGTGATTCTTGGGTGGCCCACGAACACTGAAGCTTTCTTT. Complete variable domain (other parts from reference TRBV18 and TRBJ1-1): NAGVMQNPRHLVRRRGQEARLRCSPMKGHSHVYWYRQLPEEGLKFMVYLQKENIIDESGMPKERFSAEFPKEGPSILRIQQVVRGDSAAYFCASSPSLLGVILGWPTNTEAFFGQGTRLTVV.

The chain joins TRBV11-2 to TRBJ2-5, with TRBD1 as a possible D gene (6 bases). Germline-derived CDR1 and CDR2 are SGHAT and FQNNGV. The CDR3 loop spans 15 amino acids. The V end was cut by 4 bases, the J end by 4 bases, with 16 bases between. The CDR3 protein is CASSSMDSLRETQYF. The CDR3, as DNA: TGTGCCAGCAGCTCGATGGACAGTCTCAGAGAGACCCAGTACTTC.